The present entry profiles one T cell receptor (beta chain) with its context. The antigen remains undetermined. In germline, CDR1 is SGHRS, CDR2 YFSETQ. The CDR3 totals 14 residues. Trimming took 2 bases from V and 4 from J; bases not matched to a gene: 3. These data belong to a study of PD-1 blockade in classical Hodgkin lymphoma. Study-level findings and limits: Similar baseline diversity was found in complete responders and newly diagnosed patients.

Profiling relied on immunoSEQ multiplex PCR, and the TCRdb table lists in-frame clones only, not all of them. Among approximately 9,000 clones, about 83% were seen once, and the ten largest hold 20% to 25%. The time point: cycle 4 day 1 (C4D1), after 6 weeks of nivolumab. The patients all showed relapse after autologous stem cell transplantation, while their brentuximab vedotin exposure varied. The receptor was derived from a human donor with classical Hodgkin lymphoma. This sample comprised peripheral blood mononuclear cells (PBMCs), obtained before the fourth cycle of nivolumab. The V gene is TRBV5-1, the J gene TRBJ1-2, with TRBD1 identical over 9 bases. In DNA form, the CDR3 reads TGCGCCAGCAGCTTAGGGGGACAGGGCTATGGCTACACCTTC. Amino acids: CASSLGGQGYGYTF.